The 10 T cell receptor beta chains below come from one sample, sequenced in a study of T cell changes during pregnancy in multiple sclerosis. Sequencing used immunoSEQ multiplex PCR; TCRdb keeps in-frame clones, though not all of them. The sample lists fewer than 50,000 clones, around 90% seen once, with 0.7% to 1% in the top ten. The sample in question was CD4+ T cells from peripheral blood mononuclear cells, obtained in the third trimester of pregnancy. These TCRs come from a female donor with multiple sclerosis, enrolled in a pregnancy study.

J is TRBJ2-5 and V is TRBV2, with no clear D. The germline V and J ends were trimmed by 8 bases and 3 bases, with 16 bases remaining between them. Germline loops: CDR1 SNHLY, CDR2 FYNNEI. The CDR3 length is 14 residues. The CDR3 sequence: CASSLLYREETQYF. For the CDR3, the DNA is TGTGCCAGCTCCTTGCTCTACCGCGAAGAGACCCAGTACTTC.

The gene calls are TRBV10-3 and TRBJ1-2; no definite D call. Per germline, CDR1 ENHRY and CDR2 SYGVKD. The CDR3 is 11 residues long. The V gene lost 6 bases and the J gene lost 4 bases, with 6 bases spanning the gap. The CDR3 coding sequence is TGTGCCATCAGGGGAGGCTATGGCTACACCTTC. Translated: CAIRGGYGYTF.

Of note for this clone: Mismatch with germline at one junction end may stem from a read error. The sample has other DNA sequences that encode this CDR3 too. CDR3 loop: CASSFGGNQPQHF. DNA for the CDR3: TGTGCCAGCAGCTTCGGGGGGAATCAACCCCAGCATTTT. V usage is TRBV5-6 and J usage is TRBJ1-5, with D possibly being TRBD1 (5 bases). The CDR3 totals 13 residues. CDR1 is SGHDT and CDR2 is YYEEEE in the germline V gene.

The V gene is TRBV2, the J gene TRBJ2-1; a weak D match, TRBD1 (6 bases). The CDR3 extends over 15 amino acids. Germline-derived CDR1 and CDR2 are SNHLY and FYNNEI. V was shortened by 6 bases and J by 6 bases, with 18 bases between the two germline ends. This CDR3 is CASSRTVVRSNEQFF. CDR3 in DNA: TGTGCCAGCAGCCGGACAGTCGTAAGAAGCAATGAGCAGTTCTTC.

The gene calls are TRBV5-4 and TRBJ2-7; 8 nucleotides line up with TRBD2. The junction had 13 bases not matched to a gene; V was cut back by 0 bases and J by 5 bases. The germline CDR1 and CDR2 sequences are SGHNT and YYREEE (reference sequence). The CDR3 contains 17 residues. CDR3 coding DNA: TGTGCCAGCAGCTTGGGTACTAGCGGAAGGGGCCTAGACGAGCAGTACTTC. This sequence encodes CASSLGTSGRGLDEQYF.

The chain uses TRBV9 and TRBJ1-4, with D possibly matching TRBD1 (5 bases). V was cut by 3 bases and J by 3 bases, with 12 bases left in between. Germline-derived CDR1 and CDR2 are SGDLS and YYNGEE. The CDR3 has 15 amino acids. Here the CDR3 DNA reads TGTGCCAGCAGCGCCCCTTTAGGGGCTAATGAAAAACTGTTTTTT. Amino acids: CASSAPLGANEKLFF.

CDR3 region: CAISGQSNQPQHF. CDR3 in DNA: TGTGCCATCAGTGGACAGAGCAATCAGCCCCAGCATTTT. The chain uses TRBV10-3 and TRBJ1-5, with a possible D match to TRBD1 (5 bases). This CDR3 has 13 residues. Germline lookup yields CDR1 ENHRY and CDR2 SYGVKD. V was cut by 4 bases and J by 1 base, with 5 bases left in between.

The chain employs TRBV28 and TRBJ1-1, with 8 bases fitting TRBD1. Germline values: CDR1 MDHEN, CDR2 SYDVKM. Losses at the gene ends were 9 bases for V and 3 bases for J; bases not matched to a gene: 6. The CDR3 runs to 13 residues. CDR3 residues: CASKQGGDTEAFF. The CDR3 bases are TGTGCCAGTAAACAGGGGGGGGACACTGAAGCTTTCTTT.

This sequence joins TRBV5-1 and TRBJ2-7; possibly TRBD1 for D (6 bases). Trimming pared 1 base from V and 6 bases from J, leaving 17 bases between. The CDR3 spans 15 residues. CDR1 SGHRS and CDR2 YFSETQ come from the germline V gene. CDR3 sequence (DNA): TGCGCCAGCAGCTTGAATCAAGGAACAGGGAGCGAGCAGTACTTC. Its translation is CASSLNQGTGSEQYF.

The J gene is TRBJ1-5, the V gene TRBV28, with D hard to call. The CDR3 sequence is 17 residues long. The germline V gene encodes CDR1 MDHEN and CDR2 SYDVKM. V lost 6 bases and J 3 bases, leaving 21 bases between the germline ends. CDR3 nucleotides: TGTGCCAGCAGACTCCCTAGAATGGCAGACTCCAATCAGCCCCAGCATTTT. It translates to CASRLPRMADSNQPQHF.